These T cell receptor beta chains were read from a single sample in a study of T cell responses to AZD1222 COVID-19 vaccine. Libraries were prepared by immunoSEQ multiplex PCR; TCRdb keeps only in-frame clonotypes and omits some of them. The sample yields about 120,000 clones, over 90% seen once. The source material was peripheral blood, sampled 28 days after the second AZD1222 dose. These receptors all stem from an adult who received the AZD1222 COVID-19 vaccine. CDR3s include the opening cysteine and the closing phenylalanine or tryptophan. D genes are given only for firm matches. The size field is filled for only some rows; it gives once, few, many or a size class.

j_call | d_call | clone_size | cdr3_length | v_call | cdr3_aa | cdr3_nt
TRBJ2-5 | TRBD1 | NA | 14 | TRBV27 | CASSFRDSRETQYF | TGTGCCAGCAGTTTCCGGGACAGTAGGGAGACCCAGTACTTC
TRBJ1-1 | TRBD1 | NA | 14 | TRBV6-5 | CASSYSTGEFEAFF | TGTGCCAGCAGTTACTCTACAGGGGAGTTTGAAGCTTTCTTT
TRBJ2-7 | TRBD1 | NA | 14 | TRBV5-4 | CASSFPGQRYEQYF | TGTGCCAGCAGCTTCCCGGGACAGAGGTACGAGCAGTACTTC
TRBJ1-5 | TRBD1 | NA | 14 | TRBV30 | CAVRQGGSNQPQHF | TGTGCCGTTAGACAGGGCGGTAGCAATCAGCCCCAGCATTTT
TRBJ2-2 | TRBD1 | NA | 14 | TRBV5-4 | CASSLGSRTGRVFF | TGTGCCAGCAGCTTGGGGTCCCGGACAGGTCGAGTGTTTTTT
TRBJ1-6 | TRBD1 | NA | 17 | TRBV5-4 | CASSLGTALAYNSPLHF | TGTGCCAGCAGCCTGGGGACAGCCTTGGCGTATAATTCACCCCTCCACTTT
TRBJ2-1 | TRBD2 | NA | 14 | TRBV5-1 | CASSLGGGSHEQFF | TGCGCCAGCAGCTTGGGCGGGGGGAGCCATGAGCAGTTCTTC
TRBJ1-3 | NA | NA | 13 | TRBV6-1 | CASSEGSGNTIYF | TGTGCCAGCAGCGAAGGCTCTGGAAACACCATATATTTT
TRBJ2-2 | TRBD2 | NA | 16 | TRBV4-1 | CASRMVAGGRTGELFF | TGCGCCAGCAGGATGGTGGCGGGAGGGCGGACCGGGGAGCTGTTTTTT
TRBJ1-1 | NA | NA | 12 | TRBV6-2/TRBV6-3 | CASSSFSTEAFF | TGTGCCAGCAGTTCCTTTTCCACTGAAGCTTTCTTT
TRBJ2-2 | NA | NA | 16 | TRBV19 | CASSWPRGLVLGELFF | TGTGCCAGTAGTTGGCCCCGGGGGCTGGTTTTGGGGGAGCTGTTTTTT
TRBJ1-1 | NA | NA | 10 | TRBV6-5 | CASRRTEAFF | TGTGCCAGCAGGCGGACTGAAGCTTTCTTT
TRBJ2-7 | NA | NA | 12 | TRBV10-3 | CAISPWGAEQYF | TGTGCCATCAGCCCATGGGGGGCCGAGCAGTACTTC
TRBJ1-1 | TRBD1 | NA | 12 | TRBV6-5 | CAISGGGSEAFF | TGTGCCATATCAGGGGGGGGCTCTGAAGCTTTCTTT
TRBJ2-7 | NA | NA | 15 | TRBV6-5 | CASSYSWTGGYEQYF | TGTGCCAGCAGTTACTCTTGGACAGGAGGGTACGAGCAGTACTTC
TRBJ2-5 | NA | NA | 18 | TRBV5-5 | CASSLADIHGGEQETQYF | TGTGCCAGCAGCTTGGCCGATATACATGGAGGGGAACAAGAGACCCAGTACTTC
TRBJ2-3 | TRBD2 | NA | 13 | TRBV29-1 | CSDRDYHIDTQYF | TGCAGCGACCGGGACTACCATATTGATACGCAGTATTTT
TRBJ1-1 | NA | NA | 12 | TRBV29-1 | CSTIKGNTEAFF | TGCAGCACAATAAAGGGGAACACTGAAGCTTTCTTT
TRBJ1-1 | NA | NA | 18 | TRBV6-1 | CASSEYRAWDFGNTEAFF | TGTGCCAGCAGTGAATACCGGGCCTGGGACTTCGGGAACACTGAAGCTTTCTTT
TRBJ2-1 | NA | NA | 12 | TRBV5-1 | CASSLERNEQFF | TGCGCCAGCAGCCTAGAACGAAATGAGCAGTTCTTC
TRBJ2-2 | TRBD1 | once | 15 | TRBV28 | CASRGQPANTGELFF | TGTGCCAGCAGGGGACAGCCAGCGAACACCGGGGAGCTGTTTTTT
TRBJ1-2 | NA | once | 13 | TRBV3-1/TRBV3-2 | CASSQGQDYGYTF | TGTGCCAGCAGCCAAGGTCAAGACTATGGCTACACCTTC
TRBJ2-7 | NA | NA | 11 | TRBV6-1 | CASSEMHEQYF | TGTGCCAGCAGTGAAATGCACGAGCAGTACTTC
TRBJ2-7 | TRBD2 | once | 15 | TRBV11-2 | CASSLLTSGTYEQYF | TGTGCCAGCAGCTTACTGACTAGCGGCACCTACGAGCAGTACTTC
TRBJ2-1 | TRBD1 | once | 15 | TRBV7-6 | CASSLVGTGTNEQFF | TGTGCCAGCAGCTTAGTTGGGACAGGGACCAATGAGCAGTTCTTC
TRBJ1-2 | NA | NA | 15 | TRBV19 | CASSIPRTPNGGYTF | TGTGCCAGTAGTATCCCGAGGACGCCCAACGGGGGCTACACCTTC
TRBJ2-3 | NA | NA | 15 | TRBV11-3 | CASSLGQSATDTQYF | TGTGCCAGCAGCTTAGGCCAATCTGCCACAGATACGCAGTATTTT
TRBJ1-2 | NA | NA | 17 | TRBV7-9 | CASSEVVTNLPNYGYTF | TGTGCCAGCAGCGAGGTCGTCACAAACCTCCCTAACTATGGCTACACCTTC
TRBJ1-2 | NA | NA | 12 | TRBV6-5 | CASRNPGGGYTF | TGTGCCAGCAGGAACCCAGGTGGAGGCTACACCTTC
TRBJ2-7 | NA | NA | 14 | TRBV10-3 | CAISENGAEGEQYF | TGTGCCATCAGTGAGAACGGAGCTGAGGGCGAGCAGTACTTC
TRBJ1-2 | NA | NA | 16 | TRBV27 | CASSLVVGRDTDGYTF | TGTGCCAGCAGTTTAGTCGTGGGCAGGGACACCGATGGCTACACCTTC
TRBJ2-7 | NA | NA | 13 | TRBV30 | CAWSVTGIYEQYF | TGTGCCTGGAGTGTAACAGGGATCTACGAGCAGTACTTC
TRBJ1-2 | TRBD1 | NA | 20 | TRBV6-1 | CASSEKLLDRGLLWEDGYTF | TGTGCCAGCAGTGAAAAACTTTTGGACAGGGGGCTATTATGGGAGGATGGCTACACCTTC
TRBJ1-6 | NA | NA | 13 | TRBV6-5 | CASFDRSNSPLHF | TGTGCCAGCTTCGACAGGTCCAATTCACCCCTCCACTTT
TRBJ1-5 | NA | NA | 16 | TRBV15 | CATSRARGVSNQPQHF | TGTGCCACCAGCAGAGCGAGGGGAGTGAGCAATCAGCCCCAGCATTTT
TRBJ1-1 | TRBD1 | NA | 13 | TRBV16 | CASAQGANTEAFF | TGTGCCAGCGCACAGGGGGCGAACACTGAAGCTTTCTTT
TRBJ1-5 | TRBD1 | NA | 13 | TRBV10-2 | CASSLQGGQPQHF | TGCGCCAGCAGTTTACAGGGGGGACAGCCCCAGCATTTT
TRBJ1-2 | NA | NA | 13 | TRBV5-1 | CASSLAWVGGYTF | TGCGCCAGCAGCTTGGCCTGGGTGGGTGGCTACACCTTC
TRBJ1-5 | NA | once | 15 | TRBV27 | CARRPPRALNQPQHF | TGTGCCAGGCGTCCCCCCCGGGCTCTCAATCAGCCCCAGCATTTT
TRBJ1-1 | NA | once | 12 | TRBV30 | CAWSATTAQAFF | TGTGCCTGGAGTGCGACCACAGCCCAAGCTTTCTTT
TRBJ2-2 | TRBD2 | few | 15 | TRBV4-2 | CASSPRLAEAGELFF | TGTGCCAGCAGCCCAAGACTAGCGGAAGCCGGGGAGCTGTTTTTT
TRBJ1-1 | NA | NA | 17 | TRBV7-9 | CASSFGTRTADGTEAFF | TGTGCCAGCAGCTTCGGAACTAGGACGGCAGACGGCACTGAAGCTTTCTTT
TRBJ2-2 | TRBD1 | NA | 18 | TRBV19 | CASSGTPYRGQNTGELFF | TGTGCCAGTAGTGGCACCCCTTACAGGGGTCAGAACACCGGGGAGCTGTTTTTT
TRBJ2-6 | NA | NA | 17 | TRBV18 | CASSPEGPSSGANVLTF | TGTGCCAGCTCACCCGAGGGCCCAAGCTCTGGGGCCAACGTCCTGACTTTC
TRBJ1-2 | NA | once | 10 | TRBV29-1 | CSVSGGVSTF | TGCAGCGTTTCCGGAGGGGTGAGCACCTTC
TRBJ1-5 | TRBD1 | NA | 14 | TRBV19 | CASSADRVNQPQHF | TGTGCCAGTAGTGCCGACAGGGTGAATCAGCCCCAGCATTTT
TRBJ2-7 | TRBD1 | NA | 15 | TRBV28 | CASSSSGTGSYEQYF | TGTGCCAGCAGTTCCTCCGGGACAGGGAGTTACGAGCAGTACTTC
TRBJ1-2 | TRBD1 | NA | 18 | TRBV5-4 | CASSPTPGTANSNYGYTF | TGTGCCAGCAGCCCTACGCCGGGGACAGCAAATTCTAACTATGGCTACACCTTC
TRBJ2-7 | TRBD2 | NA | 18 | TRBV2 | CASRPHSGTSGSSYEQYF | TGTGCCAGCAGGCCCCACTCCGGGACTAGCGGGAGCTCCTACGAGCAGTACTTC
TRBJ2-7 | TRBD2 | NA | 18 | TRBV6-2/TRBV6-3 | CASSYPIIAGVPADEQYF | TGTGCCAGCAGTTACCCGATCATAGCGGGAGTCCCCGCGGACGAGCAGTACTTC
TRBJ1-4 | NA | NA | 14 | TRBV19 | CASKTGLTNEKLFF | TGTGCCAGTAAGACAGGTCTTACTAATGAAAAACTGTTTTTT
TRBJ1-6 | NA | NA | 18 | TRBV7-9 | CASSLNGKGNSYNSPLHF | TGTGCCAGCAGCTTAAACGGGAAGGGGAACTCCTATAATTCACCCCTCCACTTT
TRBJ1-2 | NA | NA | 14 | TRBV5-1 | CASSLGQSNYGYTF | TGCGCCAGCAGCTTAGGACAGTCGAACTATGGCTACACCTTC
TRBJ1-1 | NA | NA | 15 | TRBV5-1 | CASSLEWREITEAFF | TGCGCCAGCAGCTTGGAATGGAGAGAGATTACTGAAGCTTTCTTT
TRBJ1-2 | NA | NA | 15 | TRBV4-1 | CASSQVREANYGYTF | TGCGCCAGCAGCCAAGTCCGGGAAGCTAACTATGGCTACACCTTC